This passage covers 14 T cell receptor beta chains from one sample sequenced in a study of blood T cell repertoires in COVID-19 (TCRdb year 2020). Library creation used the immunoSEQ multiplex PCR assay. What TCRdb holds here is the immuneACCESS table cut down to in-frame rearrangements. Part of the clones is not present; checked against another copy, under half of the missing clones reflect an unresolved V gene, and the others are unexplained. The sample records about 270,000 clones, around 89% of which are singletons. The ten largest account for under 3% of the sample. The sample was PBMCs or T cells enriched from blood (not recorded which). The receptors derive from a woman in her late teens or twenties who had recovered from COVID-19.

This clone was seen more than once but under ten times. The chain joins TRBV11-3 to TRBJ2-5; 14 bases line up with TRBD2. V lost 5 bases, J lost 1 base, and 3 bases stayed unmatched. The CDR3 sequence is 16 residues long. Germline V lookup: CDR1 SGHNT, CDR2 YENEEA. The CDR3, as DNA: TGTGCCAGCAGCCAGACTAGCGGGGGGGCCCAAGAGACCCAGTACTTC. The encoded protein is CASSQTSGGAQETQYF. The whole variable domain, filled in from reference TRBV11-3 and TRBJ2-5, reads EAGVVQSPRYKIIEKKQPVAFWCNPISGHNTLYWYLQNLGQGPELLIRYENEEAVDDSQLPKDRFSAERLKGVDSTLKIQPAELGDSAVYLCASSQTSGGAQETQYFGPGTRLLVL.

The chain employs TRBV5-6 and TRBJ2-1, with TRBD2 identical over 8 bases. The CDR3 length is 16 residues. CDR1 is SGHDT, CDR2 YYEEEE, per germline. The junction had 7 bases not matched to a gene; V was cut back by 0 bases and J by 5 bases. The CDR3 spells CASSLALNSGDNEQFF. For the CDR3, the DNA is TGTGCCAGCAGCTTGGCATTGAATAGCGGGGACAATGAGCAGTTCTTC.

V and J are TRBV6-5 and TRBJ1-2; a possible D gene is TRBD1 (5 bases). Germline values: CDR1 MNHEY, CDR2 SVGAGI. V gave up 7 bases and J gave up 0 bases, with 12 bases separating them. The CDR3 totals 14 residues. Written as DNA, the CDR3 is TGTGCCAGCACCCCCGACAGAGCTAACTATGGCTACACCTTC. Encoded protein: CASTPDRANYGYTF.

This chain uses TRBV7-9 with TRBJ2-1; 9 bases align to TRBD1. Germline lookup yields CDR1 SEHNR and CDR2 FQNEAQ (reference sequence). The V and J ends lost 5 bases and 2 bases, in that order; junction bases with no gene match: 10. The CDR3 loop spans 17 amino acids. The CDR3 spells CASSPNPGTGTYNEQFF. The CDR3 DNA is TGTGCCAGCAGCCCGAACCCCGGGACAGGGACCTACAATGAGCAGTTCTTC.

The chain employs TRBV3-1 (or the pseudogene TRBV3-2) and TRBJ2-3; TRBD2 agrees at 8 bases. Germline V gene sequence: CDR1 LGHDT, CDR2 YNNKEL (reference sequence). CDR3 length: 16 residues. The trim removed 2 bases at V and 4 bases at J, leaving 8 bases unmatched. The CDR3 sequence is CASSQIAGLGADTQYF. In DNA form, the CDR3 reads TGTGCCAGCAGCCAAATAGCGGGGCTAGGCGCAGATACGCAGTATTTT.

This sequence joins TRBV7-2 and TRBJ2-3; TRBD2 matches at 16 bases. CDR3 length: 17 amino acids. The germline V gene encodes CDR1 SGHTA and CDR2 FQGNSA. V trimming: 3 bases; J trimming: 6 bases; junction bases outside the gene matches: 6. For the CDR3, the DNA is TGTGCCAGCAGCTTTCAACCGGGACTAGCGGGGGGGGATACGCAGTATTTT. Translation gives CASSFQPGLAGGDTQYF. The variable domain in full, completed from reference TRBV7-2 and TRBJ2-3, reads GAGVSQSPSNKVTEKGKDVELRCDPISGHTALYWYRQSLGQGLEFLIYFQGNSAPDKSGLPSDRFSAERTGGSVSTLTIQRTQQEDSAVYLCASSFQPGLAGGDTQYFGPGTRLTVL.

V is TRBV5-1 and J is TRBJ2-7; 8 bases are a match to TRBD1. Losses at the gene ends were 4 bases for V and 4 bases for J; bases not matched to a gene: 13. The CDR3 extends over 16 amino acids. Germline CDR1 SGHRS, CDR2 YFSETQ. CDR3 region: CASSLTGQGKGYEQYF. The CDR3 DNA is TGCGCCAGCAGCCTCACAGGACAGGGAAAAGGGTACGAGCAGTACTTC.

The V gene is TRBV28, the J gene TRBJ2-7; D is ambiguous. Germline V lookup: CDR1 MDHEN, CDR2 SYDVKM. This CDR3 contains 13 residues. Trimming pared 7 bases from V and 6 bases from J, leaving 16 bases between. CDR3 region: CASTRVPRLEQYF. CDR3 bases: TGTGCCAGCACCCGGGTCCCGAGGCTCGAGCAGTACTTC.

The V and J genes are TRBV7-2 and TRBJ2-5, with a possible D match to TRBD1 (6 bases). The V gene lost 6 bases and the J gene lost 1 base, with 18 bases spanning the gap. Germline CDR1 is SGHTA and CDR2 is FQGNSA. The CDR3 has 16 residues. DNA for the CDR3: TGTGCCAGCAGTGTAGGATGGGGGCGCGGCCAAGAGACCCAGTACTTC. As protein: CASSVGWGRGQETQYF.

This chain joins TRBV5-1 and TRBJ2-4; TRBD2 matches at 14 bases. V was pared by 0 bases and J by 8 bases, with 4 bases of the junction left unmatched. There are 16 residues in the CDR3. Germline assignment: CDR1 SGHRS and CDR2 YFSETQ. The DNA of the CDR3 is TGCGCCAGCAGCTTGGGGACTAGCGGGGGGCGGGACATTCAGTACTTC. Translation: CASSLGTSGGRDIQYF.

The genes are TRBV7-2 and TRBJ2-3, with 14 bases matching TRBD2. With V trimmed by 5 bases and J by 8 bases, 6 bases remained unmatched. Germline V lookup: CDR1 SGHTA, CDR2 FQGNSA. The CDR3 loop spans 15 amino acids. In DNA, the CDR3 is TGTGCCAGCAGCCAGACTAGCGGGGGGGAGACTACGCAGTATTTT. As protein: CASSQTSGGETTQYF.

The chain has TRBV5-1 and TRBJ2-7, with 8 bases fitting TRBD1. Germline assignment: CDR1 SGHRS and CDR2 YFSETQ. There are 15 residues in the CDR3. The V segment lost 4 bases and the J segment 2 bases; nucleotides outside the gene matches: 8. The CDR3 DNA is TGCGCCAGCAGCCCATCGGGACAGGTTACCTACGAGCAGTACTTC. It translates to CASSPSGQVTYEQYF.

The chain links TRBV3-1 (or the pseudogene TRBV3-2) to TRBJ1-5, with D possibly matching TRBD1 (5 bases). This CDR3 is built from 15 residues. Trimming cost V 0 bases and J 0 bases, with 6 bases left between them. From germline, CDR1 is LGHDT and CDR2 YNNKEL (reference sequence). The CDR3 protein is CASSQDRDSNQPQHF. The CDR3, as DNA: TGTGCCAGCAGCCAAGACAGGGATAGCAATCAGCCCCAGCATTTT.

The chain carries TRBV19 and TRBJ1-1; 9 bases are shared with TRBD1. V lost 4 bases and J lost 0; bases outside the gene matches: 9. The CDR3 covers 17 residues. Germline V gives CDR1 LNHDA, CDR2 SQIVND (reference sequence). This CDR3 reads CASSTGQGLEMNTEAFF. CDR3 nucleotide sequence: TGTGCCAGTAGTACCGGACAGGGGCTAGAGATGAACACTGAAGCTTTCTTT.